This T cell receptor beta chain was profiled in a study of T cells in Graves' hyperthyroidism and ophthalmopathy. General study results and limits: Most clonotypes expanded in the thyroid (above 0.001) were also present in blood. Prediction of ophthalmopathy progression came a median approximately 6.5 months pre-onset.

This clonotype was counted ten times or more. The antigen is undetermined. Patients affected by ophthalmopathy presented a Clinical Activity Score of at least 3, a NOSPECS grade of at least 4, and disease duration below 3 months. The diagnostic basis comprised clinical symptoms, serum thyroxine and TRAb, thyroid ultrasound and orbital computed tomography. Germline lookup yields CDR1 LGHNT and CDR2 FRNRAP. The CDR3 sequence is 14 residues long. Between the trimmed V and J ends, which lost 2 bases and 1 base, there was a span of 8 bases. Template material for amplifying TCR beta CDR3 regions consisted of RNA transcripts. The TCR CDR3 was amplified in a first-round RT-PCR using the HTBI primer set. TCRdb recomputed calls from the multiplex PCR reads with MiXCR, one row per CDR3 protein. The repertoire holds 250,000 to 350,000 distinct CDR3 sequences, with about 18% as singletons.

The genes are TRBV12-5 and TRBJ1-2; D uncertain. What was sequenced was blood. The TCR was taken from a woman aged 55-69 years with Graves' ophthalmopathy. The CDR3 DNA follows: TGTGCTAGTGGTTTGTACCGCCTTAACTATGGCTACACCTTC. It translates to CASGLYRLNYGYTF.